This T cell receptor (beta chain) was captured in a study of CD8 T cells in ankylosing spondylitis. Study-level findings and limits: Disease-linked clones reportedly concentrated significantly in matched ankylosing spondylitis synovial fluid.

MiXCR, applied by TCRdb to the 5' RACE reads, yields one record per CDR3 protein. The table includes roughly 190,000 distinct CDR3 sequences, roughly 13% detected once. This clonotype was seen many times. No antigen is known for it. Trimming took 3 bases from V and 6 from J; bases not matched to a gene: 9. This CDR3 region has 16 residues. Material for sequencing was blood, either unsorted or a sorted T cell fraction (not recorded which). This receptor was taken from a male donor with ankylosing spondylitis or in good health (not recorded which). The V call is TRBV12-3 or TRBV12-4, the J call TRBJ2-2; 8 bases line up with TRBD2. The CDR3 DNA reads TGTGCCAGCAGTTTTGGGAGCGGGAGCTGGCCCGGGGAGCTGTTTTTT. Encoded protein: CASSFGSGSWPGELFF.